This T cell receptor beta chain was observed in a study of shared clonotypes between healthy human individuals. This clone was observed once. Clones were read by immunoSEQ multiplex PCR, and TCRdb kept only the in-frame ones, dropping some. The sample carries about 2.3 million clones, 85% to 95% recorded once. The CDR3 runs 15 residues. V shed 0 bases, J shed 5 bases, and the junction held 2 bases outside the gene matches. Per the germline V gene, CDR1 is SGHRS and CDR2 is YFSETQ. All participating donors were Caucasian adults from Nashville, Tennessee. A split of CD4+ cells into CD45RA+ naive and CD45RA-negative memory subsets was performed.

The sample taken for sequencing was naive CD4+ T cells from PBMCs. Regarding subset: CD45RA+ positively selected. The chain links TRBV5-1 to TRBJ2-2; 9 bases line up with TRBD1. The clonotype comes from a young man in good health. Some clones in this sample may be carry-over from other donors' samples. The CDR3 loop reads CASSLEGTGTGELFF. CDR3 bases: TGCGCCAGCAGCTTGGAGGGGACAGGGACCGGGGAGCTGTTTTTT.